A single sample is the source of the 19 T cell receptor beta chains below, sequenced in a study of T cell repertoires in cytomegalovirus infection. TCRdb itself ran the reads through MiXCR, one entry per CDR3 protein. The table lists around 320,000 distinct CDR3 sequences, over 7.5% of them singletons. The sample taken for sequencing was PBMCs. The origin of the receptors is a human donor in good health (CMV status not recorded). Some clones in this sample may be carry-over from other donors' samples.

The chain joins TRBV5-1 to TRBJ2-5; possibly TRBD1 for D (6 bases). Germline loops: CDR1 SGHRS, CDR2 YFSETQ. Trimming shortened V by 1 base and J by 1 base, and 11 bases separated the two germline ends. The CDR3 has 15 residues. The CDR3 DNA is TGCGCCAGCAGCTTGTGGGCAGGGGTCCAAGAGACCCAGTACTTC. Translation gives CASSLWAGVQETQYF. Variable domain in full (rest from reference TRBV5-1 and TRBJ2-5): KAGVTQTPRYLIKTRGQQVTLSCSPISGHRSVSWYQQTPGQGLQFLFEYFSETQRNKGNFPGRFSGRQFSNSRSEMNVSTLELGDSALYLCASSLWAGVQETQYFGPGTRLLVL.

This clonotype was detected only a few times. V and J are TRBV4-2 and TRBJ1-4, with 7 bases aligning to TRBD1. The CDR3 runs to 19 residues. With 1 base clipped from V and 4 bases from J, the junction kept 15 bases outside the gene matches. Germline V gene lookup returns CDR1 LGHNA and CDR2 YNFKEQ. This chain's CDR3 is CASSQAIFPRDSNNEKLFF. Written as DNA, the CDR3 is TGTGCCAGCAGCCAAGCAATCTTCCCAAGGGACAGCAATAATGAAAAACTGTTTTTT.

The chain carries TRBV3-1 and TRBJ2-3; D gene uncertain. This CDR3 contains 13 residues. Trimming left V 4 bases short and J 2 bases short, with 7 bases between. The germline gives CDR1 LGHDT, CDR2 YNNKEL (reference sequence). The CDR3 bases are TGTGCCAGCAGCCCCTCTTACACAGATACGCAGTATTTT. Encoded protein: CASSPSYTDTQYF.

At least ten counts were recorded for this clonotype. The chain employs TRBV7-2 and TRBJ1-2; TRBD1 aligns across 8 bases. V lost 5 bases to trimming and J lost 7 bases; unmatched junction nucleotides: 12. Germline V gene lookup returns CDR1 SGHTA and CDR2 FQGNSA. The CDR3 runs to 15 residues. CDR3 protein: CASSLRLQGARGYTF. The CDR3 bases are TGTGCCAGCAGCCTACGTCTCCAGGGGGCGCGTGGCTACACCTTC.

This clonotype was seen ten or more times. The chain couples TRBV6-1 to TRBJ2-1; D may correspond to TRBD1 or TRBD2 (6 bases each). This CDR3 has 16 residues. V lost 6 bases and J lost 1, with 16 bases in between. Germline V gene lookup returns CDR1 MNHNS and CDR2 SASEGT. Here the CDR3 reads CASSDRGTPSYNEQFF. The CDR3 DNA reads TGTGCCAGCAGCGACCGCGGGACACCTTCCTACAATGAGCAGTTCTTC.

The chain couples TRBV6-2 or TRBV6-3 to TRBJ1-2; tentative D call: TRBD1 (5 bases). CDR1 is MNHEY, CDR2 SVGEGT, per germline. The CDR3 is made up of 14 amino acids. V was pared by 2 bases and J by 2 bases, with 9 bases between. CDR3 region: CASSYRAGNYGYTF. The CDR3 DNA reads as TGTGCCAGCAGTTACCGGGCAGGGAACTATGGCTACACCTTC.

This clonotype came up many times. CDR3 in amino acids: CASSLFSGEGYGYTF. In DNA, the CDR3 is TGTGCCAGCAGCTTATTTTCAGGGGAAGGCTATGGCTACACCTTC. This sequence joins TRBV7-2 and TRBJ1-2; possible D gene TRBD1, 6 bases. Germline V gene data show CDR1 as SGHTA and CDR2 as FQGNSA. V lost 2 bases, J lost 4 bases, and 14 bases lay in between. This CDR3 spans 15 amino acids. Filled out from reference TRBV7-2 and TRBJ1-2, the complete variable domain reads GAGVSQSPSNKVTEKGKDVELRCDPISGHTALYWYRQSLGQGLEFLIYFQGNSAPDKSGLPSDRFSAERTGGSVSTLTIQRTQQEDSAVYLCASSLFSGEGYGYTFGSGTRLTVV.

This clonotype was recorded many times. The chain is built from TRBV5-1 and TRBJ2-7; 7 bases align to TRBD1. Germline values: CDR1 SGHRS, CDR2 YFSETQ. With V trimmed by 3 bases and J by 3 bases, 9 bases remained unmatched. The CDR3 has 15 amino acids. The DNA of the CDR3 is TGCGCCAGCAGCTCCACCTCGACAGGGAGCTACGAGCAGTACTTC. It is translated as CASSSTSTGSYEQYF.

This clonotype was detected only a few times. The chain joins TRBV10-2 to TRBJ1-1; the match to TRBD1 covers 10 bases. The CDR3 has 17 amino acids. Germline V gives CDR1 WSHSY, CDR2 SAAADI. V was pared by 5 bases and J by 4 bases, with 13 bases of the junction left unmatched. DNA of the CDR3: TGCGCCAGCAGTACCGGTAAGGTGGGACAGGGGCCCACTGAAGCTTTCTTT. Amino acids: CASSTGKVGQGPTEAFF.

The table lists this clonotype with many counts. This chain links TRBV7-2 with TRBJ1-2; D gene uncertain. The germline gives CDR1 SGHTA, CDR2 FQGNSA. The length of the CDR3 is 12 residues. Trimming stripped 6 bases from V and 5 bases from J, with 10 bases between. The CDR3 sequence: CASRESGYGYTF. DNA for the CDR3: TGTGCCAGCAGGGAGAGCGGGTATGGCTACACCTTC.

This clonotype was counted a few times. CDR3 sequence reads: CASSNRRGLEQYF. The DNA of the CDR3 is TGTGCCAGTAGTAATCGACGGGGTTTGGAGCAGTACTTC. The chain links TRBV19 to TRBJ2-7, with D possibly TRBD2 on 5 matching bases. CDR1 LNHDA and CDR2 SQIVND come from the germline V gene (reference sequence). The length of the CDR3 is 13 residues. Trimming took off 4 bases at V and 7 bases at J, with 14 bases between the two ends.

This clonotype was picked up a small number of times. The chain employs TRBV4-3 and TRBJ1-2, with a possible D match to TRBD1 (5 bases). V shed 3 bases and J shed 8 bases, with 16 bases lying between them. CDR1 LGHNA and CDR2 YSLEER come from the germline V gene. The CDR3 is made up of 14 amino acids. Here the CDR3 reads CASSHPGTVKGYTF. DNA for the CDR3: TGCGCCAGCAGCCATCCCGGGACGGTAAAGGGCTACACCTTC.

V usage is TRBV20-1 and J usage is TRBJ1-3; D is unclear. V lost 2 bases, J lost 0 bases, and 14 bases lay in between. This CDR3 contains 16 residues. In germline, CDR1 is DFQATT, CDR2 SNEGSKA (reference sequence). The CDR3 DNA follows: TGCAGTGCTAGAACACGGATGGGAAACTCTGGAAACACCATATATTTT. Its translation is CSARTRMGNSGNTIYF.

This clonotype was observed a few times. This sequence joins TRBV6-2 or TRBV6-3 and TRBJ1-2; D is unresolved. Trimming shortened V by 2 bases and J by 10 bases, and 11 bases separated the two germline ends. The CDR3 loop spans 12 amino acids. Germline assignment: CDR1 MNHEY and CDR2 SVGEGT. DNA for the CDR3: TGTGCCAGCAGTTACCCCTCCTGGATCTACACCTTC. Protein: CASSYPSWIYTF.

The table lists this clonotype with many counts. The gene calls are TRBV7-6 and TRBJ2-2, with TRBD1 as a possible D gene (6 bases). In germline, CDR1 is SGHVS, CDR2 FNYEAQ. The length of the CDR3 is 16 residues. Trimming left V 5 bases short and J 0 bases short, with 13 bases between. CDR3 in DNA: TGTGCCAGCAGCAGCAGCAGGGGCCCGAACACCGGGGAGCTGTTTTTT. Protein sequence: CASSSSRGPNTGELFF.

This clonotype has at least ten counts. The chain links TRBV6-5 to TRBJ2-6, with D possibly being TRBD1 (5 bases). The germline V gene has CDR1 MNHEY and CDR2 SVGAGI. The V and J ends lost 7 bases and 5 bases respectively, with 15 bases between them. The CDR3 extends over 15 amino acids. For the CDR3, the DNA is TGTGCCAGCACCTACAGGAGTGGCTGGGCCAACGTCCTGACTTTC. This translates into CASTYRSGWANVLTF.

The gene calls are TRBV19 and TRBJ2-7; TRBD2 aligns across 8 bases. Germline lookup yields CDR1 LNHDA and CDR2 SQIVND (reference sequence). After removal of 5 bases from V and 3 bases from J, the junction contained 6 bases not matched to a gene. The CDR3 runs to 14 residues. CDR3 protein: CASSERGSLYEQYF. Here the CDR3 DNA reads TGTGCCAGTAGTGAGCGGGGGAGTCTCTACGAGCAGTACTTC.

The chain has TRBV6-2 or TRBV6-3 and TRBJ1-5; D is ambiguous. Germline values: CDR1 MNHEY, CDR2 SVGEGT. This CDR3 spans 15 amino acids. V lost 4 bases and J 0 bases, leaving 10 bases between the germline ends. The CDR3 DNA reads TGTGCCAGCAGTTCACGCGTGCGTAGCAATCAGCCCCAGCATTTT. Protein: CASSSRVRSNQPQHF.

The chain recombines TRBV20-1 with TRBJ1-2, with TRBD1 identical over 12 bases. V shed 0 bases, J shed 7 bases, and the junction held 15 bases outside the gene matches. The CDR3 runs 18 residues. Germline V gives CDR1 DFQATT, CDR2 SNEGSKA (reference sequence). CDR3 loop: CSARDLKRGTGGAGGYTF. The CDR3 DNA sequence: TGCAGTGCTAGAGATCTGAAGAGGGGGACAGGGGGCGCGGGTGGCTACACCTTC.